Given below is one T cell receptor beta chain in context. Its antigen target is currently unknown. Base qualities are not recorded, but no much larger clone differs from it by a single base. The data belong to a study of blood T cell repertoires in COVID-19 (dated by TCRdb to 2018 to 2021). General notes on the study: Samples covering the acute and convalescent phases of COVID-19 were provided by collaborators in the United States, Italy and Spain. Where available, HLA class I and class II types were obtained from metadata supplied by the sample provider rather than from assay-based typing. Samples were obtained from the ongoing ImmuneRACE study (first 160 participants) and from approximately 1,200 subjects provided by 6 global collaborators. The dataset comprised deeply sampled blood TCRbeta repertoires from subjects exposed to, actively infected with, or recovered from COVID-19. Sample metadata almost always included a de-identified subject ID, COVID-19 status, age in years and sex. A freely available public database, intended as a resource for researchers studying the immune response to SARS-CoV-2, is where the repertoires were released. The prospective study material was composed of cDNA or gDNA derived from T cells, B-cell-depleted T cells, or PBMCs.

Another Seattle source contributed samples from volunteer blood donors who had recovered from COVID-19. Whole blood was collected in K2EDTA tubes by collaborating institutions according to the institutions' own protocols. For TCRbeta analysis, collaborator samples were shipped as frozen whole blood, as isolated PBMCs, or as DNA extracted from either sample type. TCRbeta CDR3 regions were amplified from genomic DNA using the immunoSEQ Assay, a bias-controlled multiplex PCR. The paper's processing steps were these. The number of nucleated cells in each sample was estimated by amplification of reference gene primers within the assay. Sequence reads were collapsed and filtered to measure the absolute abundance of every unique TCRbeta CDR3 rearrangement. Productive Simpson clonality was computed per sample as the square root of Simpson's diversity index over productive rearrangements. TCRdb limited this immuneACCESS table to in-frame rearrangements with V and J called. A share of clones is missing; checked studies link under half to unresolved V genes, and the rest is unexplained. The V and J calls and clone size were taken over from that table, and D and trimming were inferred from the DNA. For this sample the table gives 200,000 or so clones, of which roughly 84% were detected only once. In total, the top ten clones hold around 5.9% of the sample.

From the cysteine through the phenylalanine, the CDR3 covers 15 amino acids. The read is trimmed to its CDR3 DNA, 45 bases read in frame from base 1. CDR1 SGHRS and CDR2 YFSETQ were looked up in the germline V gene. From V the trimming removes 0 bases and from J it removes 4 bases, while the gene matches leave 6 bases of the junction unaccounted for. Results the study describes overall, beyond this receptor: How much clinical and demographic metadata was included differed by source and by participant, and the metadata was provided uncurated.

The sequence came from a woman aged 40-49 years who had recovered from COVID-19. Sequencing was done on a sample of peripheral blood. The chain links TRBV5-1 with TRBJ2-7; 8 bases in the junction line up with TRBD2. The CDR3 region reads CASSLESGSRYEQYF. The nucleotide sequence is TGCGCCAGCAGCTTGGAGAGCGGGAGCAGGTACGAGCAGTACTTC.